Detailed here is one T cell receptor (beta chain). Its antigen is not known. This record belongs to a study of cytomegalovirus exposure and HLA in healthy donors. In the PCR, 60 Vbeta and 13 Jbeta primers were used. TCRdb's copy holds only in-frame clones and misses some; the assay was immunoSEQ multiplex PCR. In the table there are tens of thousands of clones, around 81% of which are singletons. Study conclusions and caveats: The majority of TCR sequences were rare, yet some public TCRs appeared in many donors. There were three CMV-associated chains whose specificity for CMV antigens was confirmed in vitro.

The V gene end was trimmed by 2 bases and the J gene end by 4 bases; junction bases not matched to a gene: 9. Per germline, CDR1 SEHNR and CDR2 FQNEAQ (reference sequence). CDR3 length equals 16 residues. The sequence came from a male donor in good health and CMV-seropositive. Material for sequencing was PBMCs. This chain connects TRBV7-9 to TRBJ2-3, with TRBD2 matching 7 bases. Written as DNA, the CDR3 is TGTGCCAGCAGCTTACTCCGAGCGGGAATCGCAGATACGCAGTATTTT. As protein: CASSLLRAGIADTQYF.